What follows are 4 T cell receptor beta chains derived from one specimen sequenced in a study of cytomegalovirus exposure and HLA in healthy donors. Sequencing used immunoSEQ multiplex PCR; TCRdb keeps in-frame clones, though not all of them. The sample yields about 97,000 clones, roughly 94% seen once. Specimen: PBMCs. The receptors shown here come from a woman under 30 in good health and CMV-seronegative.

This clone has only one observation. Written as DNA, the CDR3 is TGTGCCAGCAGCTTAGCGGGGACAGGTACTGAAGCTTTCTTT. Translation gives CASSLAGTGTEAFF. The V and J genes are TRBV11-2 and TRBJ1-1; the match to TRBD1 covers 8 bases. Trimming cost V 1 base and J 5 bases; bases outside gene matches: 3. CDR3 length: 14 amino acids. Germline assignment: CDR1 SGHAT and CDR2 FQNNGV.

The chain has TRBV9 and TRBJ1-2, with D unclear. The V end was cut by 5 bases, the J end by 5 bases, with 22 bases between. This CDR3 region has 16 residues. Per the germline V gene, CDR1 is SGDLS and CDR2 is YYNGEE. This CDR3 reads CASSDRAGGVGYGYTF. DNA of the CDR3: TGTGCCAGCAGTGATCGAGCGGGTGGGGTTGGGTATGGCTACACCTTC.

V usage is TRBV25-1 and J usage is TRBJ1-2; 7 positions agree with TRBD1. The germline gives CDR1 MGHDK, CDR2 SYGVNS. V lost 3 bases to trimming and J lost 8 bases; unmatched junction nucleotides: 12. The CDR3 consists of 15 residues. The chain's CDR3 is CASSERAGQREGYTF. DNA of the CDR3: TGTGCCAGCAGTGAGCGTGCGGGACAGAGGGAAGGCTACACCTTC.

The V and J genes are TRBV27 and TRBJ2-3; tentatively, D is TRBD2 (5 bases). The length of the CDR3 is 13 residues. Looked up from germline, CDR1 is MNHEY and CDR2 is SMNVEV (reference sequence). V was shortened by 2 bases and J by 9 bases, with 12 bases between the two germline ends. DNA for the CDR3: TGTGCCAGCAGTTTAGAGGGCCCTGTAACGCAGTATTTT. It yields the protein CASSLEGPVTQYF.